Below are 20 T cell receptor beta chains sequenced from a single sample in a study of blood T cells in healthy people across ages (dated by TCRdb to the mid-2010s). Library construction relied on 5' RACE. Sequenced on an Illumina HiSeq 2500. The second PCR ran for about 6 to 11 cycles and used a J-beta primer mix along with a sample-barcoded 5' primer. TCRdb applied fastp at Q25 and MiXCR to the public reads, then kept only in-frame beta chains. Rows matching on CDR3 protein sequence are summarized as one entry with the most common DNA and genes. This sample lists approximately 670,000 distinct CDR3 sequences; approximately 40% were detected once. Around 30% of the sample is held by the ten biggest clonotypes. Input material: blood. The source is a man at least 80 years old in good health.

This clonotype was detected a few times. One end of the junction varies from germline; a read error may be responsible. The rearrangement links TRBV6-2 or TRBV6-3 to TRBJ2-2; TRBD1 might be the D (6 bases). The CDR3 has 14 amino acids. Per germline, CDR1 MNHEY and CDR2 SVGEGT. CDR3 nucleotides: TGTGCCAGCTCCCAAACCGGGGACACTGGGGAGCTGTTTTTT. It encodes CASSQTGDTGELFF.

Remarks on this clonotype: Sequence at one end of the junction differs from germline and may be a read error. The J gene is TRBJ1-2, the V gene TRBV7-9, with 8 bases identical to TRBD1. Germline V gene data show CDR1 as SEHNR and CDR2 as FQNEAQ (reference sequence). The CDR3 extends over 14 amino acids. This chain's CDR3 is CASSLWTGPYDYTF. DNA for the CDR3: TGTGCCAGCAGCCTCTGGACAGGGCCCTATGACTACACCTTC.

This clonotype was counted a few times. This chain joins TRBV6-5 and TRBJ2-3, with D perhaps matching TRBD1 (6 bases). V was clipped by 6 bases and J by 0 bases, with 16 bases between them. CDR1 and CDR2 (germline): MNHEY, SVGAGI. The CDR3 loop spans 16 amino acids. CDR3 protein: CASRSGQPRSTDTQYF. The CDR3 DNA follows: TGTGCCAGCAGATCCGGACAGCCAAGGAGCACAGATACGCAGTATTTT.

Ten or more counts support this clonotype. This sequence joins TRBV29-1 and TRBJ2-7; 9 nucleotides align to TRBD1. There are 15 residues in the CDR3. Unmatched junction bases numbered 11, after V lost 6 bases and J lost 2 bases. Germline V gene data show CDR1 as SQVTM and CDR2 as ANQGSEA. The CDR3 bases are TGCAGCGTAGAAATACAGGGGGCGGTAGCCTACGAGCAGTACTTC. It encodes CSVEIQGAVAYEQYF.

Many counts were recorded for this clonotype. The chain couples TRBV28 to TRBJ2-7; D tentatively reads TRBD1 or TRBD2 (7 bases each). The V gene lost 7 bases and the J gene lost 3 bases, with 19 bases spanning the gap. Germline CDR1 is MDHEN and CDR2 is SYDVKM. The length of the CDR3 is 15 residues. This CDR3 is CASTQGGARLYEQYF. The CDR3, as DNA: TGTGCCAGCACCCAGGGGGGGGCGCGACTCTACGAGCAGTACTTC.

In its sample, this clonotype was seen once. The chain combines TRBV6-5 with TRBJ2-2, with 9 nucleotides matching TRBD2. Germline loops: CDR1 MNHEY, CDR2 SVGAGI. V dropped 9 bases and J dropped 7; count of bases not matched to a gene: 9. There are 14 residues in the CDR3. The CDR3 here is CASSGSMRDGELFF. The CDR3 DNA reads TGTGCCAGTAGCGGGAGCATGCGGGACGGGGAGCTGTTTTTT.

The chain couples TRBV6-2 or TRBV6-3 to TRBJ2-7; 9 nucleotides match TRBD2. The CDR3 is 19 amino acids. The V gene end was trimmed by 2 bases and the J gene end by 2 bases; junction bases not matched to a gene: 16. Germline values: CDR1 MNHEY, CDR2 SVGEGT. The CDR3 protein is CASSYMGGLAQNGAYEQYF. The CDR3 DNA follows: TGTGCCAGCAGTTACATGGGAGGACTAGCGCAAAATGGGGCCTACGAGCAGTACTTC.

This clonotype appeared many times. The junction differs from germline at one of its ends, possibly a read error. The rearrangement joins TRBV29-1 to TRBJ2-6, with TRBD1 identical over 9 bases. CDR3 size: 19 residues. Germline assignment: CDR1 SQVTM and CDR2 ANQGSEA. The CDR3 DNA is TGCAGCGTCGAAGGGGGACAGGGCAGTTCGGGCTCTGGGGCCAACGTCCTGACTTTC. It is translated as CSVEGGQGSSGSGANVLTF.

CDR3 nucleotides: TGTGCCAGCAGTGCCGAGGGAGGGCGATACAATGAGCAGTTCTTC. Translated, it gives CASSAEGGRYNEQFF. The chain joins TRBV6-4 to TRBJ2-1; 7 bases fit TRBD2. CDR1 and CDR2 from the germline V gene are MRHNA and SNTAGT. V was clipped by 4 bases and J by 4 bases; unmatched bases: 7. CDR3 length equals 15 residues.

J is TRBJ1-2 and V is TRBV29-1, with D perhaps matching TRBD1 (5 bases). The CDR3 covers 11 residues. V lost 7 bases and J lost 4, with 10 bases in between. Germline CDR1 is SQVTM and CDR2 is ANQGSEA. The CDR3 bases are TGCAGCGCCGGACATTCCTATGGCTACACCTTC. Its protein is CSAGHSYGYTF.

The rearrangement joins TRBV5-1 to TRBJ2-1; 8 bases are a match to TRBD2. CDR1 and CDR2 from the germline V gene are SGHRS and YFSETQ. CDR3 length: 16 amino acids. The ends lost 1 base at V and 12 bases at J; junction bases unmatched: 15. CDR3 residues: CASSLKRDTGGDGQFF. In DNA, the CDR3 is TGCGCCAGCAGCTTGAAACGCGACACGGGGGGGGATGGGCAGTTCTTC.

This clonotype was detected a few times. This chain joins TRBV29-1 and TRBJ2-3; 8 bases fit TRBD2. Germline trimming cut 7 bases from V and 1 base from J; bases unmatched to any gene: 13. This CDR3 region has 16 residues. Germline CDR1 reads SQVTM; CDR2 reads ANQGSEA. This CDR3 reads CSAILILAAGTDTQYF. The DNA for the CDR3 is TGCAGCGCTATCCTAATACTAGCGGCCGGCACAGATACGCAGTATTTT.

The chain links TRBV20-1 to TRBJ2-1; 7 bases match TRBD2. Germline V gene sequence: CDR1 DFQATT, CDR2 SNEGSKA (reference sequence). The CDR3 runs to 15 residues. J was trimmed by 3 bases and V by 3 bases; bases with no gene match: 8. CDR3 in DNA: TGCAGTGCTAGCTTGGGGGGGAAATACTACAATGAGCAGTTCTTC. It codes for CSASLGGKYYNEQFF.

The chain links TRBV27 to TRBJ2-7; 10 bases map to TRBD2. The CDR3 is 17 residues long. CDR1 MNHEY and CDR2 SMNVEV come from the germline V gene (reference sequence). V shed 3 bases and J 7 bases; nucleotides not matched to a gene: 15. CDR3 DNA sequence: TGTGCCAGCAGTTTTTTGGTAGCGGGAGGTTCCTACAATGAGCAGTACTTC. This translates into CASSFLVAGGSYNEQYF.

A note on this clonotype: Possible read error: a much larger clone is one base away. The V gene is TRBV7-2, the J gene TRBJ2-5; no definite D call. The germline CDR1 and CDR2 sequences are SGHTA and FQGNSA. The CDR3 contains 15 residues. In DNA form, the CDR3 reads TGTGCCGGCAGCCCCGGGCCTTCCCACGTGGAGACCCAGTACTTC. This sequence encodes CAGSPGPSHVETQYF.

This clonotype has ten or more counts. This rearrangement joins TRBV10-1 to TRBJ2-3; 13 bases match TRBD2. Trimming cost V 3 bases and J 7 bases; bases outside gene matches: 13. This CDR3 contains 18 residues. The germline gives CDR1 WNHNN, CDR2 SYGVQD (reference sequence). This CDR3 is CASSDPGGELAGGNTQYF. The CDR3 DNA sequence: TGCGCCAGCAGTGATCCCGGGGGAGAACTAGCGGGAGGGAATACGCAGTATTTT.

There are a few counts of this clonotype. The chain couples TRBV4-2 to TRBJ2-7; maybe TRBD2 (7 bases). Judging by the DNA end, TRBJ2-5 fits better; the J call may be wrong. This CDR3 is 19 amino acids long. The V gene's germline CDR1 is LGHNA and CDR2 YNFKEQ. The CDR3: CASSQDGGGGRLFQETQYF. The CDR3 bases are TGTGCCAGCAGCCAAGATGGAGGGGGAGGGAGGCTCTTCCAAGAGACCCAGTACTTC.

This chain joins TRBV7-2 and TRBJ1-1, with 8 bases that match TRBD1. The CDR3 has 14 residues. The V gene end was trimmed by 5 bases and the J gene end by 6 bases; junction bases not matched to a gene: 8. The germline V gene has CDR1 SGHTA and CDR2 FQGNSA. CDR3 nucleotides: TGTGCCAGCAGCGCCGGGACAGGTATCCCTGAAGCTTTCTTT. This sequence encodes CASSAGTGIPEAFF.

The sample holds many counts of this clonotype. This chain joins TRBV9 and TRBJ2-5, with 8 bases fitting TRBD2. From germline, CDR1 is SGDLS and CDR2 YYNGEE. CDR3 length: 14 amino acids. The V segment lost 1 base and the J segment 4 bases; nucleotides outside the gene matches: 3. CDR3 region: CASSVQAGAETQYF. CDR3 sequence (DNA): TGTGCCAGCAGCGTACAAGCGGGAGCAGAGACCCAGTACTTC.

This clonotype was seen only once. The chain uses TRBV20-1 and TRBJ2-4; possibly TRBD2 for D (7 bases). The CDR3 is 15 residues long. From germline, CDR1 is DFQATT and CDR2 SNEGSKA (reference sequence). Trimming removed 3 bases at V and 1 base at J, with 13 bases between. In DNA, the CDR3 is TGCAGTGCTAGTGGGGGGGGGCTTGCCAAAAACATTCAGTACTTC. Protein sequence: CSASGGGLAKNIQYF.